This TCR beta chain is from a study of OX40 agonist ivuxolimab in advanced cancers. Study-wide context: Dose-escalation cases comprised hepatocellular carcinoma, melanoma, renal cell or head and neck cancer.

Patients were excluded for autoimmune disease history or systemic immunosuppression. At cycle 4 day 1, cycle 7 day 1, and baseline, blood was sampled. Looked up from germline, CDR1 is MNHNS and CDR2 is SASEGT. The V gene lost 1 base and the J gene lost 0 bases, with 10 bases spanning the gap. The CDR3 contains 15 residues. Study conclusions and caveats: Expanded clones belonging to CD8+ T cells outnumbered, on average, those of CD4+.

Comments on this clone: Its antigen is unidentified.

The protocol was immunoSEQ multiplex PCR, while the TCRdb copy is restricted to in-frame clones and leaves out a portion. Seen here are 100,000 to 150,000 clones, around 92% observed once, and the top ten hold 0.7% to 0.9%. The material sequenced was CD4+ or CD8+ T cells sorted from blood, taken in a trial of the OX40 agonist ivuxolimab. The chain links TRBV6-1 to TRBJ2-7; the D is unclear. This TCR came from an adult with an advanced solid tumor such as melanoma, head and neck, liver or kidney cancer. The CDR3: CASSEVLASSYEQYF. CDR3 nucleotides: TGTGCCAGCAGTGAAGTCCTCGCTAGCTCCTACGAGCAGTACTTC.